The 31 T cell receptor beta chains below were found in one sample sequenced in a study of CD8 T cells in ankylosing spondylitis. TCRdb independently ran MiXCR on the 5' RACE reads; one entry per CDR3 protein. There are some 87,000 distinct CDR3 sequences in the sample; around 26% occur only once, and roughly three fifths lies in the top ten. Source material: blood, either unsorted or a sorted T cell fraction (not recorded which). Every receptor here comes from a male donor with ankylosing spondylitis or in good health (not recorded which).

This clonotype has ten or more counts. The chain is built from TRBV20-1 and TRBJ1-4; TRBD1 matches 9 bases. Germline CDR1 and CDR2: DFQATT and SNEGSKA (reference sequence). The CDR3 is 12 residues long. The DNA for the CDR3 is TGCACTCTGAGACAGGGGGTTGAAAAACTGTTTTTT. This codes for CTLRQGVEKLFF.

There are a few counts of this clonotype. This chain connects TRBV18 to TRBJ2-1; 8 bases agree with TRBD2. The CDR3 runs 16 residues. In germline, CDR1 is KGHSH, CDR2 LQKENI. V dropped 6 bases and J dropped 1; count of bases not matched to a gene: 8. The CDR3 region has the DNA TGTGCCAGCTCGTCTAACATAGCGGGATCCTACAATGAGCAGTTCTTC. It is translated as CASSSNIAGSYNEQFF. The full variable domain, its missing parts supplied by reference TRBV18 and TRBJ2-1, is NAGVMQNPRHLVRRRGQEARLRCSPMKGHSHVYWYRQLPEEGLKFMVYLQKENIIDESGMPKERFSAEFPKEGPSILRIQQVVRGDSAAYFCASSSNIAGSYNEQFFGPGTRLTVL.

The sample holds a few counts of this clonotype. The chain links TRBV12-3 or TRBV12-4 to TRBJ2-7, with no clear D. Trimming left V 5 bases short and J 5 bases short, with 10 bases between. The CDR3 runs 12 residues. The DNA for the CDR3 is TGTGCCAGCAGTCCCACAACCAACGAGCAGTACTTC. It translates to CASSPTTNEQYF.

This clonotype was observed many times. The rearrangement uses TRBV5-6 and TRBJ1-2; D call uncertain. In germline, CDR1 is SGHDT, CDR2 YYEEEE. CDR3 size: 13 residues. V lost 0 bases, J lost 3 bases, and 6 bases lay in between. CDR3 in amino acids: CASSLGRYYGYTF. Here the CDR3 DNA reads TGTGCCAGCAGCTTGGGCCGGTACTATGGCTACACCTTC.

The chain recombines TRBV5-5 with TRBJ2-1; the D is unclear. The CDR3 is made up of 12 amino acids. The germline V gene encodes CDR1 SGHKS and CDR2 YYEKEE (reference sequence). V dropped 0 bases and J dropped 9 bases, with 7 bases sitting between them. This chain's CDR3 is CASSLANGEQFF. The CDR3 DNA is TGTGCCAGCAGCTTGGCCAACGGTGAGCAGTTCTTC.

The CDR3: CASSPNHGTSGRNEQFF. As DNA, the CDR3 is TGTGCCAGCAGTCCCAACCACGGGACTAGCGGGAGAAATGAGCAGTTCTTC. J is TRBJ2-1 and V is TRBV27, with 14 bases lining up with TRBD2. V trimming: 5 bases; J trimming: 7 bases; junction bases outside the gene matches: 10. This CDR3 contains 17 residues. Germline CDR1 and CDR2: MNHEY and SMNVEV (reference sequence).

This clonotype was seen ten or more times. The V and J genes are TRBV6-5 and TRBJ2-3; either TRBD1 or TRBD2 may supply D (5 bases each). This CDR3 spans 15 amino acids. Trimming took off 1 base at V and 6 bases at J, with 14 bases between the two ends. Germline CDR1 reads MNHEY; CDR2 reads SVGAGI. CDR3 residues: CASSYYPAGSDTQYF. The DNA of the CDR3 is TGTGCCAGCAGTTACTACCCGGCAGGGAGTGATACGCAGTATTTT.

The gene calls are TRBV5-1 and TRBJ1-1; weak D call: TRBD1 (5 bases). Germline assignment: CDR1 SGHRS and CDR2 YFSETQ. The CDR3 is 15 amino acids. The V gene lost 4 bases and the J gene lost 5 bases, with 18 bases spanning the gap. CDR3 residues: CASSRWPGSRTEAFF. In DNA form, the CDR3 reads TGCGCCAGCAGCAGGTGGCCAGGGTCACGGACTGAAGCTTTCTTT.

This clonotype appeared many times. CDR3: CASSPGGGSTEAFF. In nucleotides, the CDR3 is TGCGCCAGCAGCCCTGGAGGGGGATCCACTGAAGCTTTCTTT. The chain has TRBV5-1 and TRBJ1-1; D perhaps matches TRBD1 (6 bases). The ends were cut back, 4 bases at V and 4 bases at J, with 14 bases in the middle. CDR1 and CDR2 from the germline V gene are SGHRS and YFSETQ. The CDR3 is 14 residues long.

The chain employs TRBV25-1 and TRBJ1-2; D possibly corresponds to TRBD1 (5 bases). CDR3 size: 17 residues. Germline assignment: CDR1 MGHDK and CDR2 SYGVNS. Trimming pared 4 bases from V and 0 bases from J, leaving 18 bases between. As DNA, the CDR3 is TGTGCCAGCAGTGCGGGAGACAGACAACTATCTAACTATGGCTACACCTTC. Translation gives CASSAGDRQLSNYGYTF.

V usage is TRBV7-9 and J usage is TRBJ1-4; 10 bases are shared with TRBD1. The V and J ends lost 5 bases and 6 bases, in that order; junction bases with no gene match: 6. The CDR3 totals 15 residues. Germline V gene lookup returns CDR1 SEHNR and CDR2 FQNEAQ (reference sequence). This CDR3 reads CASSPWDRGYEKLFF. The CDR3 DNA follows: TGTGCCAGCAGCCCCTGGGACAGGGGTTATGAAAAACTGTTTTTT.

In this sample, this clonotype turned up many times. The chain joins TRBV20-1 to TRBJ1-1, with D unresolved. This CDR3 contains 11 residues. CDR1 and CDR2 (germline): DFQATT, SNEGSKA (reference sequence). V shed 3 bases and J shed 1 base, with 3 bases lying between them. CDR3 residues: CSASRNTEAFF. The DNA for the CDR3 is TGCAGTGCTAGCAGGAACACTGAAGCTTTCTTT.

A few counts support this clonotype. V and J are TRBV20-1 and TRBJ1-2, with D unresolved. Germline CDR1 DFQATT, CDR2 SNEGSKA (reference sequence). The length of the CDR3 is 13 residues. Between the trimmed V and J ends, which lost 6 bases and 2 bases, there was a span of 13 bases. DNA for the CDR3: TGCAGTGCGGTCTCCGGGATCAACTATGGCTACACCTTC. This translates into CSAVSGINYGYTF.

CDR3 sequence reads: CASSVVETGGRRVEQYV. As DNA, the CDR3 is TGTGCCAGCAGCGTAGTTGAGACAGGGGGCAGAAGGGTCGAGCAGTACGTC. The chain is built from TRBV9 and TRBJ2-7; TRBD1 agrees at 10 bases. The CDR3 has 17 residues. Germline V CDR1 and CDR2: SGDLS, YYNGEE. The junction had 12 bases not matched to a gene; V was cut back by 0 bases and J by 6 bases.

V gene TRBV5-1 combines with J gene TRBJ1-1, with D possibly being TRBD1 (6 bases). Per germline, CDR1 SGHRS and CDR2 YFSETQ. This CDR3 has 14 residues. Trimming cost V 0 bases and J 4 bases, with 10 bases left between them. The CDR3 sequence: CASSLALDSTEAFF. The CDR3 DNA sequence: TGCGCCAGCAGCTTGGCGTTGGACAGCACTGAAGCTTTCTTT.

The chain links TRBV3-1 to TRBJ1-1; maybe TRBD1 (5 bases). The CDR3 sequence is 13 residues long. Germline CDR1 reads LGHDT; CDR2 reads YNNKEL (reference sequence). The V and J ends lost 4 bases and 4 bases respectively, with 10 bases between them. This CDR3 is CASSPRVVTEAFF. As DNA, the CDR3 is TGTGCCAGCAGCCCCAGGGTAGTCACTGAAGCTTTCTTT.

V usage is TRBV5-6 and J usage is TRBJ2-3; 9 bases map to TRBD2. V dropped 2 bases and J dropped 2; count of bases not matched to a gene: 6. Germline assignment: CDR1 SGHDT and CDR2 YYEEEE. The CDR3 totals 16 residues. The CDR3 bases are TGTGCCAGCAGCTTATATACTAGCGGGCACACAGATACGCAGTATTTT. This codes for CASSLYTSGHTDTQYF.

This chain joins TRBV11-1 and TRBJ1-1, with D perhaps TRBD1 (6 bases). Germline CDR1 reads SGHAT; CDR2 reads FQDESV (reference sequence). The germline V and J ends were trimmed by 5 bases and 5 bases, with 9 bases remaining between them. The CDR3 is made up of 12 amino acids. DNA of the CDR3: TGTGCCAGCAGCCTAGGACAGACTGAAGCTTTCTTT. This encodes CASSLGQTEAFF.

This clonotype occurred a few times. The V call is TRBV5-6, the J call TRBJ2-7; D is perhaps TRBD1 (6 bases). The CDR3 spans 14 residues. V lost 2 bases and J lost 5, with 14 bases in between. CDR1 SGHDT and CDR2 YYEEEE come from the germline V gene. The chain's CDR3 is CASSFLTGSHEQYV. The CDR3 nucleotides read TGTGCCAGCAGCTTCCTCACAGGGTCCCACGAGCAGTACGTC.

This CDR3 is CSAPPGTDLTGANVLTF. DNA of the CDR3: TGCAGTGCTCCCCCCGGGACAGACTTGACTGGGGCCAACGTCCTGACTTTC. The J gene is TRBJ2-6, the V gene TRBV20-1, with TRBD1 matching 7 bases. Looked up from germline, CDR1 is DFQATT and CDR2 is SNEGSKA (reference sequence). The CDR3 has 17 residues. V lost 5 bases, J lost 2 bases, and 12 bases stayed unmatched.

This clonotype was seen more than once but under ten times. This chain links TRBV6-2 or TRBV6-3 with TRBJ2-5; D possibly corresponds to TRBD2 (6 bases). V lost 10 bases to trimming and J lost 3 bases, with 12 bases between them. This CDR3 comprises 12 residues. The V gene's germline CDR1 is MNHEY and CDR2 SVGEGT. The CDR3 bases are TGTGCCACCGCGGCGGGGAAAGAGACCCAGTACTTC. It encodes CATAAGKETQYF.

The chain has TRBV7-9 and TRBJ1-2; D is possibly TRBD1 (6 bases). Trimming cost V 5 bases and J 6 bases, with 16 bases left between them. This CDR3 has 14 amino acids. The germline gives CDR1 SEHNR, CDR2 FQNEAQ (reference sequence). The CDR3 nucleotides are TGTGCCAGCAGCCCGGTAACAGGGTTACATGGCTACACCTTC. Translated, it gives CASSPVTGLHGYTF.

This clonotype was detected only a few times. The chain links TRBV7-2 to TRBJ1-2; D gene uncertain. This CDR3 region has 17 residues. V shed 1 base and J shed 0 bases, with 15 bases lying between them. CDR1 is SGHTA and CDR2 is FQGNSA in the germline V gene. CDR3 in DNA: TGTGCCAGCAGCTTAGGGTCGGGGTGGGCCGCTAACTATGGCTACACCTTC. Protein product: CASSLGSGWAANYGYTF.

This rearrangement joins TRBV6-5 to TRBJ1-5; 8 bases fit TRBD1. The junction had 10 bases not matched to a gene; V was cut back by 4 bases and J by 5 bases. CDR1 MNHEY and CDR2 SVGAGI come from the germline V gene. The CDR3 is made up of 16 amino acids. DNA for the CDR3: TGTGCCAGCAGTTCTCCAGGGGGCGAGCCGGATCAGCCCCAGCATTTT. This encodes CASSSPGGEPDQPQHF.

A few counts support this clonotype. The V call is TRBV9, the J call TRBJ2-5; 8 bases match TRBD2. V shed 7 bases and J 5 bases; nucleotides not matched to a gene: 13. Germline V gene data show CDR1 as SGDLS and CDR2 as YYNGEE. The CDR3 totals 15 residues. The DNA for the CDR3 is TGTGCCAGCGCCGGGAGGGCAGCCAACGGGGAGACCCAGTACTTC. Translated: CASAGRAANGETQYF.

This clonotype appeared a few times. The chain is built from TRBV20-1 and TRBJ2-1; TRBD2 matches 9 bases. The V gene end was trimmed by 0 bases and the J gene end by 5 bases; junction bases not matched to a gene: 17. Germline loops: CDR1 DFQATT, CDR2 SNEGSKA (reference sequence). The CDR3 totals 19 residues. The CDR3 loop reads CSARDPNADLAGLDNEQFF. Here the CDR3 DNA reads TGCAGTGCTAGAGACCCGAATGCCGACCTAGCGGGGCTCGACAATGAGCAGTTCTTC.

CDR3 protein: CASGEWTSAGELFF. CDR3 DNA: TGCGCCAGCGGCGAGTGGACTAGCGCCGGGGAGCTGTTTTTT. The chain uses TRBV5-1 and TRBJ2-2; 9 bases align to TRBD2. The CDR3 has 14 residues. Germline CDR1 SGHRS, CDR2 YFSETQ. J lost 6 bases, V lost 7 bases, and 7 bases had no gene match.

The chain has TRBV12-3 or TRBV12-4 and TRBJ2-7; D tentatively reads TRBD1 or TRBD2 (5 bases each). The CDR3 loop spans 15 amino acids. The germline V and J ends were trimmed by 3 bases and 7 bases, with 19 bases remaining between them. The CDR3 protein is CASSFALSGTDEQYF. Written as DNA, the CDR3 is TGTGCCAGCAGTTTCGCGCTTTCAGGGACCGATGAGCAGTACTTC.

The chain recombines TRBV18 with TRBJ2-1, with 7 bases aligning to TRBD1. CDR3 length equals 15 residues. V shed 2 bases and J 4 bases; nucleotides not matched to a gene: 5. Per the germline V gene, CDR1 is KGHSH and CDR2 is LQKENI. The CDR3 nucleotides read TGTGCCAGCTCACCAGACAGGGCTTCGTACAATGAGCAGTTCTTC. It yields the protein CASSPDRASYNEQFF.

J is TRBJ1-1 and V is TRBV7-3; D gene uncertain. Germline lookup yields CDR1 SGHTA and CDR2 FQGTGA. Trimming shortened V by 2 bases and J by 4 bases, and 8 bases separated the two germline ends. The CDR3 covers 13 residues. CDR3 amino acids: CASSLLSGTEAFF. In DNA, the CDR3 is TGTGCCAGCAGCTTACTCAGTGGCACTGAAGCTTTCTTT.

A few counts support this clonotype. This rearrangement joins TRBV7-9 to TRBJ2-3; D uncertain. The CDR3 is made up of 14 amino acids. Germline values: CDR1 SEHNR, CDR2 FQNEAQ (reference sequence). V lost 5 bases and J lost 0, with 9 bases in between. The CDR3 bases are TGTGCCAGCAGCGTAGTTGATAGCACAGATACGCAGTATTTT. Its protein is CASSVVDSTDTQYF.